These 3 T cell receptor beta chains were all obtained from the same sample, sequenced in a study of blood T cell repertoires in COVID-19. Here immunoSEQ multiplex PCR was the method, and the copy in TCRdb shows in-frame clones only, minus some. The sample lists about 42,000 clones, about 82% occurring once. The material sequenced was peripheral blood. The receptors here all came from a man aged 45-65 years with active COVID-19.

The gene calls are TRBV11-2 and TRBJ2-6; 7 bases map to TRBD1. V was pared by 7 bases and J by 2 bases, with 5 bases of the junction left unmatched. From germline, CDR1 is SGHAT and CDR2 FQNNGV. The CDR3 spans 15 residues. CDR3 region: CASNPGQAGANVLTF. For the CDR3, the DNA is TGTGCCAGCAACCCCGGACAGGCTGGGGCCAACGTCCTGACTTTC.

This clone was seen only a few times. The chain is built from TRBV5-1 and TRBJ2-2; weak D call: TRBD1 (6 bases). Germline V CDR1 and CDR2: SGHRS, YFSETQ. The CDR3 extends over 15 amino acids. Trimming removed 1 base at V and 7 bases at J, with 14 bases between. The CDR3 bases are TGCGCCAGCAGCTTGCGAGCAGGGGCGGGCGGGGAGCTGTTTTTT. The encoded protein is CASSLRAGAGGELFF.

V gene TRBV5-1 combines with J gene TRBJ2-5; 9 nucleotides agree with TRBD2. CDR3 length: 15 residues. From germline, CDR1 is SGHRS and CDR2 YFSETQ. The V gene end was trimmed by 1 base and the J gene end by 4 bases; junction bases not matched to a gene: 5. The CDR3 DNA reads TGCGCCAGCAGCTTGAGGGGCGGGAGGGCAGAGACCCAGTACTTC. Its translation is CASSLRGGRAETQYF.